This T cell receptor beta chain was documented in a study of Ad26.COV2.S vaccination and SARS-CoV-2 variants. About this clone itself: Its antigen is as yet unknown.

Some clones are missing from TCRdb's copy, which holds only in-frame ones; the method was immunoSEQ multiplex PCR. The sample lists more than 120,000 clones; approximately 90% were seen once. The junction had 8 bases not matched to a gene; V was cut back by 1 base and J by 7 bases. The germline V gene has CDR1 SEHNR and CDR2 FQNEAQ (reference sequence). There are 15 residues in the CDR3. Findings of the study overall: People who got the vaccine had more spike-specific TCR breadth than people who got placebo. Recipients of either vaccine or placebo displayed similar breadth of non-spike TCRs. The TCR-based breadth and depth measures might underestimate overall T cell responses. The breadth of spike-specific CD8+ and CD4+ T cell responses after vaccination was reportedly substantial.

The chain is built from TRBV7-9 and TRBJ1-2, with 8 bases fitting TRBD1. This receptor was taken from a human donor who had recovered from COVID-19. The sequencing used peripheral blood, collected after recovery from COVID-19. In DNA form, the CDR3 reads TGTGCCAGCAGCTTAGGTTTTGGGACAGGAGCTGGCTACACCTTC. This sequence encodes CASSLGFGTGAGYTF.